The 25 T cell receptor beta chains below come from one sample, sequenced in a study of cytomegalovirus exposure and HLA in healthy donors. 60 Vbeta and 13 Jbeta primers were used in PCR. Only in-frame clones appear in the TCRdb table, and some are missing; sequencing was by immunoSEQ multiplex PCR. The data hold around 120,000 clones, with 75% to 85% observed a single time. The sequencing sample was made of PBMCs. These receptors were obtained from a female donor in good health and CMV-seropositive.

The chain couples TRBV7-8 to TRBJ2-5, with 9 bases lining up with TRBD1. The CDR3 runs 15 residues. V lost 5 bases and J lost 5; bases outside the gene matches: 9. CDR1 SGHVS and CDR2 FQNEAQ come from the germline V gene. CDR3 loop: CASSDKDRGRETQYF. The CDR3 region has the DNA TGTGCCAGCAGCGACAAAGACAGGGGGAGGGAGACCCAGTACTTC.

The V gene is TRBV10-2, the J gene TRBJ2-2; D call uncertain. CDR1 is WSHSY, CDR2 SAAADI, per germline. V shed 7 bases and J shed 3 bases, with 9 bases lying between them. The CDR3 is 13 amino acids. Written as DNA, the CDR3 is TGCGCCAGCAAAGCCCGAGACACCGGGGAGCTGTTTTTT. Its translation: CASKARDTGELFF.

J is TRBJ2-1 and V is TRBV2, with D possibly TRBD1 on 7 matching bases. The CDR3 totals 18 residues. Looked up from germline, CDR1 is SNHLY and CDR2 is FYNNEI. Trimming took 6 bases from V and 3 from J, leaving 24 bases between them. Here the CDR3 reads CASRAATPQGGYYNEQFF. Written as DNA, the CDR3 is TGTGCCAGCAGAGCCGCTACCCCCCAGGGGGGATACTACAATGAGCAGTTCTTC.

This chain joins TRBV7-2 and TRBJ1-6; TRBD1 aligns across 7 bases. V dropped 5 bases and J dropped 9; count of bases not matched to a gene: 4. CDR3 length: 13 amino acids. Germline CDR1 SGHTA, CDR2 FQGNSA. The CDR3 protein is CASSPDRVSPLHF. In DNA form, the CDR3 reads TGTGCCAGCAGCCCCGACAGGGTTTCACCCCTCCACTTT.

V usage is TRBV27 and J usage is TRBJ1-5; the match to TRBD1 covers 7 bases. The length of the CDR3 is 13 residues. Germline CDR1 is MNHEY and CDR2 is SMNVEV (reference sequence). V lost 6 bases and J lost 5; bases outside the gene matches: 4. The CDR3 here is CASRTRGDQPQHF. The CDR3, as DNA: TGTGCCAGCAGGACCAGGGGGGATCAGCCCCAGCATTTT.

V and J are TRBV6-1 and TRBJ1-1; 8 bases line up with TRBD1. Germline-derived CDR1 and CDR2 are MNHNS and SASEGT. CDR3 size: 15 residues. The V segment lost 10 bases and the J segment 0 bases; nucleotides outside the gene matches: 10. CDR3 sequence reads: CATRRQGSMNTEAFF. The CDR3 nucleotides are TGTGCCACCCGTCGACAGGGGAGTATGAACACTGAAGCTTTCTTT.

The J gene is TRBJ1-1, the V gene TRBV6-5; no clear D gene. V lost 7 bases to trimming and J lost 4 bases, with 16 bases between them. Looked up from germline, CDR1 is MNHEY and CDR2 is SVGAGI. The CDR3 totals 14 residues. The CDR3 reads CASTYGLLSTEAFF. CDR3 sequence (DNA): TGTGCCAGCACGTACGGACTTTTGAGCACTGAAGCTTTCTTT.

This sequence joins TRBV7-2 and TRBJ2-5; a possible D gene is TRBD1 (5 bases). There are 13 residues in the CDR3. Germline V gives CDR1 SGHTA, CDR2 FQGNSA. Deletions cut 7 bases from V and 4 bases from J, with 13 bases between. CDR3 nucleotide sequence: TGTGCCAGCACCCTAGGGGCCCTAGAGACCCAGTACTTC. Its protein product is CASTLGALETQYF.

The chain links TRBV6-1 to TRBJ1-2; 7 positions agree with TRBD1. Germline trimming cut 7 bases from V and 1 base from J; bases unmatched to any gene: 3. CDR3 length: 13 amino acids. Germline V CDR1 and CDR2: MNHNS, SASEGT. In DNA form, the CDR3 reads TGTGCCAGCAAACGACAGGGTAACTATGGCTACACCTTC. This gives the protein CASKRQGNYGYTF.

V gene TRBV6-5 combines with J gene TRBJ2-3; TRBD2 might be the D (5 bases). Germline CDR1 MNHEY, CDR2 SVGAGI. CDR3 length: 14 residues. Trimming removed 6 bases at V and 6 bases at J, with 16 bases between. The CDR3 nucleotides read TGTGCCAGCAGCACGGGATGGTCCCGGGATACGCAGTATTTT. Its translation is CASSTGWSRDTQYF.

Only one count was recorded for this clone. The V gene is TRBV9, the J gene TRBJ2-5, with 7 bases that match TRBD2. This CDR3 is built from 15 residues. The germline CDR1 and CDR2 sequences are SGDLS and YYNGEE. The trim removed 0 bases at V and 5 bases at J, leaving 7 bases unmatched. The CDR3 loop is CASSVGEGTRETQYF. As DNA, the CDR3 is TGTGCCAGCAGCGTAGGGGAGGGAACGAGGGAGACCCAGTACTTC. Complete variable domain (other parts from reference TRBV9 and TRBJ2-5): DSGVTQTPKHLITATGQRVTLRCSPRSGDLSVYWYQQSLDQGLQFLIQYYNGEERAKGNILERFSAQQFPDLHSELNLSSLELGDSALYFCASSVGEGTRETQYFGPGTRLLVL.

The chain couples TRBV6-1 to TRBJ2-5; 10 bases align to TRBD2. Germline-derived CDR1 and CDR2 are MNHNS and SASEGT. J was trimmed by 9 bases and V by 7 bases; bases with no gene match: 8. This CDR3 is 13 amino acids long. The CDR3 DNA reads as TGTGCCAGCACCGGGGTTAGCGGGGGGCCCCAGTACTTC. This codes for CASTGVSGGPQYF.

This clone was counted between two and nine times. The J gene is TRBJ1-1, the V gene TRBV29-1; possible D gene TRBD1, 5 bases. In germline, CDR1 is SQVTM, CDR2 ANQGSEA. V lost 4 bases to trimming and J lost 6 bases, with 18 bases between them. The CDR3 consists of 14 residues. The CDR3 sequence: CSVGYGGSGPEAFF. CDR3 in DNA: TGCAGCGTTGGTTACGGGGGATCTGGTCCTGAAGCTTTCTTT.

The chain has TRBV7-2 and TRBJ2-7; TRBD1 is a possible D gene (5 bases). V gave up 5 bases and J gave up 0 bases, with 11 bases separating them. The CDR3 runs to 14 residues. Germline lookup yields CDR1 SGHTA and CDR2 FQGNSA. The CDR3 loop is CASSPQGNSYEQYF. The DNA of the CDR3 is TGTGCCAGCAGCCCGCAGGGAAACTCCTACGAGCAGTACTTC.

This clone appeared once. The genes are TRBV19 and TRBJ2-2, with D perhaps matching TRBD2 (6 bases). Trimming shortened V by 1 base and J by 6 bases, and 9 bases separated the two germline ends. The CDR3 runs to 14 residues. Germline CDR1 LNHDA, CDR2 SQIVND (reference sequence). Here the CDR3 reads CASSIAPGAGELFF. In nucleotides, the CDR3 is TGTGCCAGTAGTATAGCACCGGGGGCCGGGGAGCTGTTTTTT.

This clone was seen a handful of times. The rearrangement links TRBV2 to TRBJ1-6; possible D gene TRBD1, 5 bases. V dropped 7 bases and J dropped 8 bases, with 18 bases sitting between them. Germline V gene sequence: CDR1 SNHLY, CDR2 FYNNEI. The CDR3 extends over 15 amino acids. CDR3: CASKSYGGTDSPLHF. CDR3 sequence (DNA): TGTGCCAGCAAAAGCTACGGGGGGACGGATTCACCCCTCCACTTT.

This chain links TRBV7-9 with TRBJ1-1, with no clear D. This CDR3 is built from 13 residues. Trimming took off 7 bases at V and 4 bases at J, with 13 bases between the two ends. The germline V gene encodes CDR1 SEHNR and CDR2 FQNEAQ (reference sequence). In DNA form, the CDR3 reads TGTGCCAGCACCCTGGGAGCGGGCACTGAAGCTTTCTTT. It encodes CASTLGAGTEAFF.

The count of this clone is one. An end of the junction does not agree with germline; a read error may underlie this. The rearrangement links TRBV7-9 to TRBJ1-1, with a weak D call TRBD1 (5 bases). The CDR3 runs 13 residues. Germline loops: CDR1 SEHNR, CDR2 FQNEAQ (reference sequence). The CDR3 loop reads CSSSRITGTEAFF. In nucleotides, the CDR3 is TGTTCCAGCAGCCGTATTACAGGTACTGAAGCTTTCTTT.

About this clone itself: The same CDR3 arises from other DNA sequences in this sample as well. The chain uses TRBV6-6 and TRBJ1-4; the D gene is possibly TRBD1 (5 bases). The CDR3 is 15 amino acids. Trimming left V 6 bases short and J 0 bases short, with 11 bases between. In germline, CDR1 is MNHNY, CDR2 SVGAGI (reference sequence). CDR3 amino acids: CASRTGQATNEKLFF. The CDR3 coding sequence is TGTGCCAGCAGAACTGGACAAGCAACTAATGAAAAACTGTTTTTT.

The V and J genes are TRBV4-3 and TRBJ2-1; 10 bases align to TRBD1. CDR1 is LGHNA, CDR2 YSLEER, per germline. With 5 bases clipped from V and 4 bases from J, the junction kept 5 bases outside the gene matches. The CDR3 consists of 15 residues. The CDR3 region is CASSIDRGRYNEQFF. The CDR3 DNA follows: TGCGCCAGCAGCATCGACAGGGGGCGGTACAATGAGCAGTTCTTC.

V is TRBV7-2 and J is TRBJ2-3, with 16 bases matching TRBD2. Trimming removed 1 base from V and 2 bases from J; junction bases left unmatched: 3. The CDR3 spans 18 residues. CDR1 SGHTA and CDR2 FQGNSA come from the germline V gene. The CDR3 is CASSLGGLAGGLTDTQYF. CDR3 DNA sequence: TGTGCCAGCAGCTTAGGGGGACTAGCGGGGGGGCTCACAGATACGCAGTATTTT. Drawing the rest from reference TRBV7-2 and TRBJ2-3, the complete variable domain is GAGVSQSPSNKVTEKGKDVELRCDPISGHTALYWYRQSLGQGLEFLIYFQGNSAPDKSGLPSDRFSAERTGGSVSTLTIQRTQQEDSAVYLCASSLGGLAGGLTDTQYFGPGTRLTVL.

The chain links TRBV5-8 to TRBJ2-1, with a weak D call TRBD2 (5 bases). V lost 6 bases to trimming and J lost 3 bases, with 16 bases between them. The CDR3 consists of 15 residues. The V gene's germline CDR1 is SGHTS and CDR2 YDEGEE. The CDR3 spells CASIADSLSYNEQFF. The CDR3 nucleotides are TGTGCCAGCATTGCGGACTCTCTTAGCTACAATGAGCAGTTCTTC.

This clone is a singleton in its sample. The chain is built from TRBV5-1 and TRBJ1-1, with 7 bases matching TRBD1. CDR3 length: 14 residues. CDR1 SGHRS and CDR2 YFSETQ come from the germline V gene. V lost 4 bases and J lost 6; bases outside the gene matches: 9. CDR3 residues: CASSVYRGGSEAFF. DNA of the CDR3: TGCGCCAGCAGCGTCTACAGGGGCGGCTCTGAAGCTTTCTTT.

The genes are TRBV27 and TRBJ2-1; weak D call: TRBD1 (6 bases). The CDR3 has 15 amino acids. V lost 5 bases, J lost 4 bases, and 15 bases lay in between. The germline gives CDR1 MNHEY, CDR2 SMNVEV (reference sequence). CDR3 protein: CASSPQGLRYNEQFF. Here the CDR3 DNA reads TGTGCCAGCAGTCCGCAGGGGCTTAGATACAATGAGCAGTTCTTC.

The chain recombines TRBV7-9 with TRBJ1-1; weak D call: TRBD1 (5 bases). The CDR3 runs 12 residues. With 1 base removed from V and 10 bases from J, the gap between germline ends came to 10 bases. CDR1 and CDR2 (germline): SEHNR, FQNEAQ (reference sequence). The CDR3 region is CASSLVDMPAFF. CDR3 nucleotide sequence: TGTGCCAGCAGCTTAGTGGACATGCCAGCTTTCTTT.